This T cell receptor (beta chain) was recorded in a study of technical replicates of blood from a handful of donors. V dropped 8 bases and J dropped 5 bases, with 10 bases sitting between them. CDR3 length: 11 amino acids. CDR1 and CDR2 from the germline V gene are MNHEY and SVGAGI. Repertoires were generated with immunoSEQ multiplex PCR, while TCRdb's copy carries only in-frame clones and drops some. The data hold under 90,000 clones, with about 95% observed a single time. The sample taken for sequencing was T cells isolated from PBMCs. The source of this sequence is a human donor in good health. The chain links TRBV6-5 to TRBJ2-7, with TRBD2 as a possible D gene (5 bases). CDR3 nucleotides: TGTGCCAGCTCTCGGGGTAACGAGCAGTACTTC. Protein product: CASSRGNEQYF.